This T cell receptor beta chain was documented in a study of cytomegalovirus exposure and HLA in healthy donors. Amplification used 60 Vbeta primers and 13 Jbeta primers. Method: immunoSEQ multiplex PCR; TCRdb's copy keeps in-frame clones and lacks some. The sample holds approximately 150,000 clones, approximately 77% seen once. Details on this clone: Antigen: not known.

Study-level points and caveats: The study recorded 150 to 200 TCR beta chains that were cytomegalovirus-associated.

Sequencing used PBMCs. This TCR came from a female donor in good health and CMV-seronegative.

The chain's CDR3 is CASSFYLSGRSGEQFF. CDR3 nucleotide sequence: TGTGCCAGCAGCTTCTACTTGAGCGGGAGGTCCGGTGAGCAGTTCTTC. The gene calls are TRBV13 and TRBJ2-1; 9 bases line up with TRBD2. CDR3 length: 16 residues. Germline CDR1 is PRHDT and CDR2 is FYEKMQ (reference sequence). Trimming took 3 bases from V and 9 from J; bases not matched to a gene: 12.